The 25 T cell receptor beta chains below all came from one sample that was sequenced in a study of CD8 T cells in ankylosing spondylitis. Study results and caveats: Characteristic of ankylosing spondylitis blood, it appeared, was a TCR beta motif comprising about 8 highly homologous variants.

These receptors have no identified antigens. Each CDR3 protein is one row after TCRdb ran MiXCR on the 5' RACE reads. This table has 200,000 to 250,000 distinct CDR3 sequences, approximately 7.4% appearing once. Sequences were obtained from blood, either unsorted or a sorted T cell fraction (not recorded which). Receptors originate from a male donor with ankylosing spondylitis.

This clonotype was detected ten times or more. The chain has TRBV4-3 and TRBJ1-1; 11 bases agree with TRBD1. Germline V lookup: CDR1 LGHNA, CDR2 YSLEER. Losses at the gene ends were 3 bases for V and 5 bases for J; bases not matched to a gene: 8. There are 16 residues in the CDR3. Here the CDR3 DNA reads TGCGCCAGCAGCCATGGCGGACAGGGGGCGCGAACTGAAGCTTTCTTT. It yields the protein CASSHGGQGARTEAFF.

This clonotype has ten or more counts. This sequence joins TRBV6-5 and TRBJ2-2; D is possibly TRBD1 (6 bases). The germline gives CDR1 MNHEY, CDR2 SVGAGI. The CDR3 contains 15 residues. With 3 bases removed from V and 2 bases from J, the gap between germline ends came to 10 bases. The CDR3 nucleotides read TGTGCCAGCAGTTATGGGGACACCAACACCGGGGAGCTGTTTTTT. The encoded protein is CASSYGDTNTGELFF.

In its sample, this clonotype was seen many times. This sequence joins TRBV24-1 and TRBJ1-2; a weak D match, TRBD1 (5 bases). Germline V gene lookup returns CDR1 KGHDR and CDR2 SFDVKD. The CDR3 has 12 amino acids. The V end lost 5 bases, the J end lost 5 bases, and 8 bases lay between the germline ends. Written as DNA, the CDR3 is TGTGCCACCAGTGGGGACGGATATGGCTACACCTTC. Its protein product is CATSGDGYGYTF.

At least ten counts were recorded for this clonotype. This chain uses TRBV28 with TRBJ2-2, with D possibly matching TRBD1 (8 bases). Trimming took 5 bases from V and 5 from J, leaving 18 bases between them. CDR3 length: 16 amino acids. CDR1 and CDR2 (germline): MDHEN, SYDVKM. The DNA of the CDR3 is TGTGCCAGCAGTCCACAACAGGGGGGGCTAACCGGGGAGCTGTTTTTT. Protein: CASSPQQGGLTGELFF.

The sample holds many counts of this clonotype. The chain combines TRBV12-3 or TRBV12-4 with TRBJ2-1; D might be TRBD2 (5 bases). V was trimmed by 1 base and J by 4 bases, leaving 14 bases between them. The CDR3 is 16 residues long. The CDR3 sequence: CASSLVAYNSYNEQFF. DNA of the CDR3: TGTGCCAGCAGTTTAGTAGCGTACAATAGTTACAATGAGCAGTTCTTC.

The V call is TRBV20-1, the J call TRBJ2-7; 10 positions agree with TRBD2. The V and J ends lost 6 bases and 2 bases, in that order; junction bases with no gene match: 4. CDR1 and CDR2 (germline): DFQATT, SNEGSKA (reference sequence). The CDR3 contains 13 residues. The CDR3, as DNA: TGCAGTGCCGTGACTAGCGGGCCCTACGAGCAGTACTTC. It is translated as CSAVTSGPYEQYF.

At least ten counts were recorded for this clonotype. The chain has TRBV11-2 and TRBJ2-2; 13 bases are shared with TRBD2. CDR1 SGHAT and CDR2 FQNNGV come from the germline V gene. V lost 4 bases to trimming and J lost 3 bases; unmatched junction nucleotides: 11. The CDR3 covers 19 residues. The CDR3 loop reads CASSSDRLAGGQYTGELFF. CDR3 DNA sequence: TGTGCCAGCAGCTCCGATAGACTAGCGGGGGGACAGTACACCGGGGAGCTGTTTTTT.

This chain joins TRBV7-8 and TRBJ2-1, with 8 bases fitting TRBD1. The CDR3 runs 16 residues. The V and J ends lost 5 bases and 2 bases, in that order; junction bases with no gene match: 8. Germline V gene lookup returns CDR1 SGHVS and CDR2 FQNEAQ. The chain's CDR3 is CASSHPRTGTYNEQFF. The CDR3 coding sequence is TGTGCCAGCAGCCACCCACGGACAGGGACCTACAATGAGCAGTTCTTC.

There are many counts of this clonotype. The chain joins TRBV5-1 to TRBJ2-1, with D tentatively TRBD2 (6 bases). Germline CDR1 is SGHRS and CDR2 is YFSETQ. The V end was cut by 4 bases, the J end by 3 bases, with 17 bases between. The CDR3 totals 16 residues. The chain's CDR3 is CASSPRGGYGYNEQFF. For the CDR3, the DNA is TGCGCCAGCAGCCCTCGCGGAGGGTATGGCTACAATGAGCAGTTCTTC.

This clonotype has ten or more counts. The chain's CDR3 is CASSLNIQGWGVDEQFF. In DNA form, the CDR3 reads TGTGCCAGCAGCTTAAATATTCAGGGCTGGGGGGTTGATGAGCAGTTCTTC. V is TRBV7-8 and J is TRBJ2-1, with D possibly matching TRBD2 (6 bases). This CDR3 is 17 amino acids long. The V end lost 2 bases, the J end lost 8 bases, and 22 bases lay between the germline ends. The V gene's germline CDR1 is SGHVS and CDR2 FQNEAQ.

This clonotype was observed at least ten times. The rearrangement uses TRBV28 and TRBJ2-7; the match to TRBD2 covers 13 bases. V lost 5 bases, J lost 4 bases, and 8 bases stayed unmatched. The CDR3 length is 16 residues. Germline V CDR1 and CDR2: MDHEN, SYDVKM. The CDR3 DNA sequence: TGTGCCAGCAGTCGGGGACTAGCGGGAAGACCGTACGAGCAGTACTTC. This encodes CASSRGLAGRPYEQYF.

The table lists this clonotype with many counts. This rearrangement joins TRBV7-9 to TRBJ2-1; D gene ambiguous. V dropped 3 bases and J dropped 3 bases, with 3 bases sitting between them. The CDR3 sequence is 12 residues long. Germline V lookup: CDR1 SEHNR, CDR2 FQNEAQ (reference sequence). The CDR3 is CASSFHYNEQFF. The CDR3 DNA reads TGTGCCAGCAGCTTTCACTACAATGAGCAGTTCTTC.

This clonotype was recorded many times. V usage is TRBV6-5 and J usage is TRBJ2-2; D is perhaps TRBD2 (6 bases). From germline, CDR1 is MNHEY and CDR2 SVGAGI. This CDR3 comprises 14 residues. V lost 0 bases to trimming and J lost 9 bases, with 11 bases between them. This CDR3 reads CASSYSEGPRELFF. Here the CDR3 DNA reads TGTGCCAGCAGTTACTCGGAGGGGCCGAGGGAGCTGTTTTTT.

This clonotype was observed at least ten times. V usage is TRBV2 and J usage is TRBJ1-3; the D is unclear. Deletions cut 9 bases from V and 2 bases from J, with 11 bases between. Germline values: CDR1 SNHLY, CDR2 FYNNEI. There are 13 residues in the CDR3. CDR3 in amino acids: CASPTAAGNTIYF. The CDR3 bases are TGTGCCAGTCCGACGGCTGCTGGAAACACCATATATTTT.

In its sample, this clonotype was seen many times. The V gene is TRBV6-1, the J gene TRBJ2-1, with TRBD2 matching over 11 bases. V lost 6 bases and J lost 7; bases outside the gene matches: 8. The CDR3 has 15 residues. Germline V lookup: CDR1 MNHNS, CDR2 SASEGT. For the CDR3, the DNA is TGTGCCAGCAGCCCTACTAGCGGGAGAAGGAATGAGCAGTTCTTC. It specifies CASSPTSGRRNEQFF.

Many counts were recorded for this clonotype. The chain links TRBV5-1 to TRBJ2-7, with 8 bases lining up with TRBD2. The CDR3 is made up of 15 amino acids. CDR1 is SGHRS and CDR2 is YFSETQ in the germline V gene. Unmatched junction bases numbered 8, after V lost 4 bases and J lost 2 bases. This CDR3 reads CASSPTSGLTYEQYF. The CDR3 bases are TGCGCCAGCAGCCCCACTAGCGGCCTTACCTACGAGCAGTACTTC.

This clonotype was detected ten times or more. The V gene is TRBV13, the J gene TRBJ2-1, with TRBD1 matching over 10 bases. With 4 bases clipped from V and 7 bases from J, the junction kept 7 bases outside the gene matches. CDR1 is PRHDT and CDR2 is FYEKMQ in the germline V gene (reference sequence). CDR3 length: 15 amino acids. CDR3: CASSSGQGRGNEQFF. CDR3 nucleotide sequence: TGTGCCAGCAGCTCGGGACAGGGGCGTGGGAATGAGCAGTTCTTC.

This clonotype has ten or more counts. The chain couples TRBV4-3 to TRBJ2-3; D remains unclear. V was shortened by 4 bases and J by 2 bases, with 13 bases between the two germline ends. The CDR3 runs 15 residues. Looked up from germline, CDR1 is LGHNA and CDR2 is YSLEER. The CDR3 coding sequence is TGCGCCAGCAGCCTCTTAGTGGGTCTCACAGATACGCAGTATTTT. It is translated as CASSLLVGLTDTQYF.

This clonotype occurred many times. The chain employs TRBV5-5 and TRBJ2-4, with D unclear. Germline V lookup: CDR1 SGHKS, CDR2 YYEKEE (reference sequence). The CDR3 is 13 residues long. Between the trimmed V and J ends, which lost 2 bases and 5 bases, there was a span of 8 bases. CDR3 in amino acids: CASSLSNQNIQYF. CDR3 nucleotide sequence: TGTGCCAGCAGCTTAAGCAACCAAAACATTCAGTACTTC. The full variable domain, in which reference TRBV5-5 and TRBJ2-4 provide the parts outside the CDR3, is DAGVTQSPTHLIKTRGQQVTLRCSPISGHKSVSWYQQVLGQGPQFIFQYYEKEERGRGNFPDRFSARQFPNYSSELNVNALLLGDSALYLCASSLSNQNIQYFGAGTRLSVL.

The CDR3: CATPAGGTTYNEQFF. CDR3 sequence (DNA): TGTGCCACCCCAGCGGGGGGCACGACCTACAATGAGCAGTTCTTC. V is TRBV7-9 and J is TRBJ2-1; 9 bases agree with TRBD2. The V gene end was trimmed by 10 bases and the J gene end by 2 bases; junction bases not matched to a gene: 9. Germline V gene data show CDR1 as SEHNR and CDR2 as FQNEAQ (reference sequence). The CDR3 is made up of 15 amino acids.

The chain uses TRBV7-9 and TRBJ2-1; maybe TRBD1 (5 bases). This CDR3 region has 17 residues. With 4 bases removed from V and 12 bases from J, the gap between germline ends came to 28 bases. Germline assignment: CDR1 SEHNR and CDR2 FQNEAQ (reference sequence). For the CDR3, the DNA is TGTGCCAGCAGCTCCAATTCTGGGGCGGCCCCGGGCTTGGGGCAGTTCTTC. It yields the protein CASSSNSGAAPGLGQFF.

The CDR3 nucleotides read TGTGCCACCTCCCAGACAGGGGGTTCCGAGCAGTACTTC. Its translation is CATSQTGGSEQYF. The chain links TRBV4-2 to TRBJ2-7; TRBD1 matches at 9 bases. Germline V gives CDR1 LGHNA, CDR2 YNFKEQ. The CDR3 spans 13 residues. The V segment lost 10 bases and the J segment 6 bases; nucleotides outside the gene matches: 10.

This clonotype was seen repeatedly, ten times or more. The chain combines TRBV9 with TRBJ1-5; D gene uncertain. Germline-derived CDR1 and CDR2 are SGDLS and YYNGEE. The CDR3 sequence is 14 residues long. Trimming stripped 0 bases from V and 5 bases from J, with 9 bases between. The CDR3 protein is CASSVENRDQPQHF. In nucleotides, the CDR3 is TGTGCCAGCAGCGTAGAAAATCGAGATCAGCCCCAGCATTTT.

This clonotype was seen many times. The V call is TRBV12-3 or TRBV12-4, the J call TRBJ2-1; no clear D. The CDR3 sequence is 15 residues long. The V gene lost 7 bases and the J gene lost 0 bases, with 13 bases spanning the gap. The CDR3 bases are TGTGCCAGCACACAACATTCCTACTCCTACAATGAGCAGTTCTTC. Translated: CASTQHSYSYNEQFF.

This clonotype was seen at least ten times. The chain is built from TRBV6-5 and TRBJ1-4; 7 bases align to TRBD1. The CDR3 extends over 17 amino acids. Trimming removed 0 bases from V and 7 bases from J; junction bases left unmatched: 11. CDR1 MNHEY and CDR2 SVGAGI come from the germline V gene. CDR3: CASSYSGDSPGIEKLFF. For the CDR3, the DNA is TGTGCCAGCAGTTACTCCGGGGACAGCCCCGGAATTGAAAAACTGTTTTTT.